The present entry profiles one T cell receptor (beta chain) with its context. This sample is part of a study of blood T cell repertoires in COVID-19. The wider study: The cDNA or gDNA used as material had been derived from T cells, B-cell-depleted T cells, or PBMCs.

Source study methods: The authors estimated nucleated cell counts from reference gene primer amplification. Only in-frame clones appear in the TCRdb table, and some are missing; sequencing was by immunoSEQ multiplex PCR. The D gene and trimming were derived from the DNA, and the V and J assignments and clone size from that table. The sample carries fewer than 200,000 clones, 82% recorded once. The germline V gene encodes CDR1 LGHDT and CDR2 YNNKEL (reference sequence). V was shortened by 3 bases and J by 3 bases, with 5 bases between the two germline ends. The CDR3 has 12 residues. This clonotype originated in a woman in her thirties or forties with COVID-19, enrolled during active disease. The sample was peripheral blood. The genes are TRBV3-1 (or the pseudogene TRBV3-2) and TRBJ1-1; D not resolved. The CDR3 DNA reads TGTGCCAGCAGCCAGGCTGACACTGAAGCTTTCTTT. Its protein product is CASSQADTEAFF.